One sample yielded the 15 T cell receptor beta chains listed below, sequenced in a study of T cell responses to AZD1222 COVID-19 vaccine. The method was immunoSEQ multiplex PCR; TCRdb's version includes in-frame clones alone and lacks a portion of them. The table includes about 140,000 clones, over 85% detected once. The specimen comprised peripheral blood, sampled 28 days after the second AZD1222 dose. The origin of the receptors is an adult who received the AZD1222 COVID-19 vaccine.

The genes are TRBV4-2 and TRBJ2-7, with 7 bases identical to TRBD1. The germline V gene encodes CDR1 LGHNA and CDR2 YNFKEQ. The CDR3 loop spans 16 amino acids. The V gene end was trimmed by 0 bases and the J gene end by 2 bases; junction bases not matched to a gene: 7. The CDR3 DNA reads TGTGCCAGCAGCCAAGATAGGGCAGGGGGTACCTACGAGCAGTACTTC. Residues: CASSQDRAGGTYEQYF.

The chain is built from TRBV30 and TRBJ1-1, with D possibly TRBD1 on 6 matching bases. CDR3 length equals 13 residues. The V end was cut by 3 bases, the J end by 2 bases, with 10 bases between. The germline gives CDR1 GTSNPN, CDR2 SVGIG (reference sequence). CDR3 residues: CAWRDRGNTEAFF. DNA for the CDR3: TGTGCCTGGAGGGACAGAGGCAACACTGAAGCTTTCTTT.

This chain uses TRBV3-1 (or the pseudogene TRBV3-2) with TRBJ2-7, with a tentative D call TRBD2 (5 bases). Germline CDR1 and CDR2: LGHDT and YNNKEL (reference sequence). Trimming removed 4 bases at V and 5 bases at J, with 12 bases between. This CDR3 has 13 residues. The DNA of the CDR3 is TGTGCCAGCAGCCCGGGAATTTTAAACGAGCAGTACTTC. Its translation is CASSPGILNEQYF.

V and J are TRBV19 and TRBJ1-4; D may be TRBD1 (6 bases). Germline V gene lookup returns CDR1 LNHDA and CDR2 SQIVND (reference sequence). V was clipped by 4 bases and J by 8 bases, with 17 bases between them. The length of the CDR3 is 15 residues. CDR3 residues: CASSSGRNREEKLFF. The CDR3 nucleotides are TGTGCCAGTAGTAGCGGTCGGAACAGGGAGGAAAAACTGTTTTTT.

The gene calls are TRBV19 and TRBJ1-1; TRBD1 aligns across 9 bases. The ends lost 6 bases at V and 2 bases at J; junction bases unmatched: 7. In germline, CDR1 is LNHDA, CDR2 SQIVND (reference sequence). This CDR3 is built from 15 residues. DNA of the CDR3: TGTGCCAGTAGCAAACCGGGACAGGGTAACACTGAAGCTTTCTTT. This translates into CASSKPGQGNTEAFF.

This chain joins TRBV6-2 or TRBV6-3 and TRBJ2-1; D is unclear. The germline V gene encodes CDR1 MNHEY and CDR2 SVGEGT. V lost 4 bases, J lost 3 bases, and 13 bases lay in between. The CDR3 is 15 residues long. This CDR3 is CASSSREIYYNEQFF. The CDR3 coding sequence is TGTGCCAGCAGTTCGAGAGAGATCTACTACAATGAGCAGTTCTTC.

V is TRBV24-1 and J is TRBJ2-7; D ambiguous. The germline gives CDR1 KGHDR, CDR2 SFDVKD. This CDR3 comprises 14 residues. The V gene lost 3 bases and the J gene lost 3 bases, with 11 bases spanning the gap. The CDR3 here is CATSDRASFYEQYF. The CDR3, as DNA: TGTGCCACCAGTGATCGGGCGTCCTTCTACGAGCAGTACTTC.

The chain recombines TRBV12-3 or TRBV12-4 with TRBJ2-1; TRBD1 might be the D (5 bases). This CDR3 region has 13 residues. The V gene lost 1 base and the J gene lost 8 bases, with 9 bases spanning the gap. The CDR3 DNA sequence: TGTGCCAGCAGTTTAGTAAGGGGCGATGAGCAGTTCTTC. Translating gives CASSLVRGDEQFF.

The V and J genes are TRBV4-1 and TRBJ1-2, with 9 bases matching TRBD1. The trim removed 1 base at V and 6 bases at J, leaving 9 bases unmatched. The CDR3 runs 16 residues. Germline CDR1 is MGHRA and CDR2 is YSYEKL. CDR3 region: CASSQVMLGTGNGYTF. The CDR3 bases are TGCGCCAGCAGCCAAGTGATGCTTGGGACAGGGAATGGCTACACCTTC.

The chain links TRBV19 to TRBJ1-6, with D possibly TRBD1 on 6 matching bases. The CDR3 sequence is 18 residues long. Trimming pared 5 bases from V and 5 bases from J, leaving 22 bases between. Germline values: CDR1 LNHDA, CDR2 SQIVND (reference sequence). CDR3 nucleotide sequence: TGTGCCAGTAGTCCCCGTGGGGGGCGAGCAGGCGATAATTCACCCCTCCACTTT. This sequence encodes CASSPRGGRAGDNSPLHF.

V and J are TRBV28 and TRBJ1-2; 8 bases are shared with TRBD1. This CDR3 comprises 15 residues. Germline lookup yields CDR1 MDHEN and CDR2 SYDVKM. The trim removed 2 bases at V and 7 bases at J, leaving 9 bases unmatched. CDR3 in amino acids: CASSLRTGLGPGYTF. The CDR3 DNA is TGTGCCAGCAGTTTACGGACAGGGTTAGGGCCTGGCTACACCTTC.

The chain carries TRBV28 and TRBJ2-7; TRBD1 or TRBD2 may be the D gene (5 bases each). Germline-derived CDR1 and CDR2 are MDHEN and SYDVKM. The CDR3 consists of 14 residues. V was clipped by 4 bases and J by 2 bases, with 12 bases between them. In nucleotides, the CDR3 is TGTGCCAGCAGTTCCGGGACCGGGCCCTACGAGCAGTACTTC. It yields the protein CASSSGTGPYEQYF. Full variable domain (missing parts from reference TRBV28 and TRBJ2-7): DVKVTQSSRYLVKRTGEKVFLECVQDMDHENMFWYRQDPGLGLRLIYFSYDVKMKEKGDIPEGYSVSREKKERFSLILESASTNQTSMYLCASSSGTGPYEQYFGPGTRLTVT.

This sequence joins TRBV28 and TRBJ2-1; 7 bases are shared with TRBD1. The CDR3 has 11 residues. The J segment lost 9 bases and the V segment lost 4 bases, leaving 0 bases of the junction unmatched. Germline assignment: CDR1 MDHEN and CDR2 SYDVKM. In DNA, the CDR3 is TGTGCCAGCAGTTGGGACAGTGAGCAGTTCTTC. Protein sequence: CASSWDSEQFF.

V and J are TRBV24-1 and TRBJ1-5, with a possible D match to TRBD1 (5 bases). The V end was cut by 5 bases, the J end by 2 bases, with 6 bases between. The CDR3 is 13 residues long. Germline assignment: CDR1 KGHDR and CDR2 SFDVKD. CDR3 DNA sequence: TGTGCCACCAGTGCCAGGGGCAATCAGCCCCAGCATTTT. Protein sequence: CATSARGNQPQHF.

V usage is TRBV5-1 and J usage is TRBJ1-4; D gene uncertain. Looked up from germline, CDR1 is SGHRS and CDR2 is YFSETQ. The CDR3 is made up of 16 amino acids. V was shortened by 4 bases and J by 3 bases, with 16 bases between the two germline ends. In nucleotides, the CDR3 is TGCGCCAGCAGCCCGGGCGCCGGACGGCCTAATGAAAAACTGTTTTTT. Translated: CASSPGAGRPNEKLFF.